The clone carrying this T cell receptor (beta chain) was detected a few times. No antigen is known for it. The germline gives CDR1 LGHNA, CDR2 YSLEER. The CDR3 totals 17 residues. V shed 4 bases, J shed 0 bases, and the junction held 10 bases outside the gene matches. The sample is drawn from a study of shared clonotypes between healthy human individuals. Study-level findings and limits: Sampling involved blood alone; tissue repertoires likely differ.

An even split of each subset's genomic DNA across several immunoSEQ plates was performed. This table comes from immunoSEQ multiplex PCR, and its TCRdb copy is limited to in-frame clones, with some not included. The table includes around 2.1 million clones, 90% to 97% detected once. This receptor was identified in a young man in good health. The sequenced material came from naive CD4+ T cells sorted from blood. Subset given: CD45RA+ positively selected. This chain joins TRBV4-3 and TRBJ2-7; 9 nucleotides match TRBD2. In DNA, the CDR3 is TGCGCCAGCAGCCGGGGGGGAGCGGGAGGAGGCTCCTACGAGCAGTACTTC. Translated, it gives CASSRGGAGGGSYEQYF.